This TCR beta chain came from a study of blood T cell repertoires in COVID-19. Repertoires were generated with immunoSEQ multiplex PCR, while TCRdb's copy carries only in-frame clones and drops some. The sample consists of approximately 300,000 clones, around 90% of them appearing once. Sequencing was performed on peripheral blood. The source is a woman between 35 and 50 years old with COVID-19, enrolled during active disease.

The CDR3, as DNA: TGCGCCAGCAGCCAAGGGGGAGGGGGGGACACTGAAGCTTTCTTT. Translation gives CASSQGGGGDTEAFF. The J gene is TRBJ1-1, the V gene TRBV4-3; weak D call: TRBD1 (6 bases). Trimming cost V 1 base and J 3 bases, with 12 bases left between them. The CDR3 contains 15 residues. Germline lookup yields CDR1 LGHNA and CDR2 YSLEER.